These T cell receptor beta chains were read from a single sample in a study of CD8+ T cells in alopecia areata. Libraries were prepared by immunoSEQ multiplex PCR; TCRdb keeps only in-frame clonotypes and omits some of them. The sample holds approximately 65,000 clones, under 55% seen once. The sequencing here drew on CD8+ T cells sorted from blood, taken at week 0. The receptors shown here come from a human donor with alopecia areata. Each CDR3 is given with its conserved first and last residue. The order of the fields is J gene, V gene, CDR3 protein.

j_gene: TRBJ2-7; v_gene: TRBV29-1; CDR3aa: CSVGAQGDGEQYF
j_gene: TRBJ1-1; v_gene: TRBV4-1; CDR3aa: CASSPQGDTEAFF
j_gene: TRBJ2-7; v_gene: TRBV18; CDR3aa: CASSPEAAGIRGEQYF
j_gene: TRBJ2-1; v_gene: TRBV29-1; CDR3aa: CSVDGGLTNWDEQFF
j_gene: TRBJ2-7; v_gene: TRBV23-1; CDR3aa: CASSPLWASSYEQYF
j_gene: TRBJ2-7; v_gene: TRBV5-1; CDR3aa: CASSLNRGNVYEQYF
j_gene: TRBJ1-1; v_gene: TRBV30; CDR3aa: CAWSDGTGVEAFF
j_gene: TRBJ2-1; v_gene: TRBV9; CDR3aa: CASSLRLAGVDEQFF
j_gene: TRBJ2-1; v_gene: TRBV5-1; CDR3aa: CASKEGGNEQFF
j_gene: TRBJ2-7; v_gene: TRBV10-2; CDR3aa: CASSEDTRSYEQYF
j_gene: TRBJ2-5; v_gene: TRBV7-8; CDR3aa: CASSLARGVWETQYF
j_gene: TRBJ2-7; v_gene: TRBV29-1; CDR3aa: CSAQGGLAGINYEQYF
j_gene: TRBJ1-1; v_gene: TRBV28; CDR3aa: CASRYLSATNTEAFF
j_gene: TRBJ2-2; v_gene: TRBV11-1; CDR3aa: CASSLARDTHTGELFF